The following is a T cell receptor (beta chain) sequence with its context. Between the trimmed V and J ends, which lost 2 bases and 4 bases, there was a span of 10 bases. This CDR3 region has 14 residues. The germline CDR1 and CDR2 sequences are MNHNY and SVGAGI (reference sequence). Profiled with immunoSEQ multiplex PCR; TCRdb holds only in-frame clones, not every one. The profile covers 75,000 to 95,000 clones, with under 95% appearing a single time and about 0.91% taken by the ten largest. The data derive from a study of T cell changes during pregnancy in multiple sclerosis. The specimen was peripheral blood, collected before pregnancy. This TCR was recovered from a female donor with multiple sclerosis, enrolled in a pregnancy study. This sequence joins TRBV6-6 and TRBJ2-3; no reliable D call. This CDR3 reads CASSYPPQADTQYF. The CDR3 coding sequence is TGTGCCAGCAGTTACCCCCCCCAGGCAGATACGCAGTATTTT.